This TCR beta chain was identified in a study of resident and recirculating memory T cells in vitiligo. Patients had received no treatment within the previous three months. Germline V gene lookup returns CDR1 SGHTA and CDR2 FQGTGA. V was pared by 4 bases and J by 7 bases, with 11 bases between. The CDR3 loop spans 13 amino acids. Only in-frame clones appear in the TCRdb table, and some are missing; sequencing was by immunoSEQ multiplex PCR. The repertoire has more than 70,000 clones, roughly nine tenths of them found once; the top ten carry 4% to 5.5%. This clone has a single count. The clonotype originates from a male donor with vitiligo. J is TRBJ2-1 and V is TRBV7-3, with D possibly TRBD2 on 6 matching bases. Specimen: blood. Here the CDR3 DNA reads TGTGCCAGCAGCTGGACTACGGGGAATGAGCAGTTCTTC. Protein product: CASSWTTGNEQFF.